Shown below are 29 T cell receptor beta chains from a single sample sequenced in a study of regulatory T cells in long-lasting Graves disease. Time point denoted: newly diagnosed GD, antithyroid drugs for less than 3 months. Researchers made the TCR library from RNA that was extracted from PBMCs. Researchers made TCR beta libraries by using iRepertoire HTBI primers and running Arm-PCR on CDR3 regions. TCRdb called the multiplex PCR reads again in MiXCR, with one record for every CDR3 protein. The sample has approximately 540,000 distinct CDR3 sequences; around 12% are singletons. This sample was also put to use in a study of T cells in Graves' hyperthyroidism and ophthalmopathy.

The sequenced sample was peripheral blood mononuclear cells (PBMCs), obtained at new diagnosis, from a patient treated with antithyroid drugs. The receptors shown here come from a woman in her twenties or thirties with Graves disease.

The rearrangement links TRBV29-1 to TRBJ2-3, with 10 bases fitting TRBD2. This CDR3 region has 13 residues. Trimming cost V 8 bases and J 4 bases; bases outside gene matches: 6. Looked up from germline, CDR1 is SQVTM and CDR2 is ANQGSEA. The DNA for the CDR3 is TGCAGCTTCGGGACTAGCGTATCAGATACGCAGTATTTT. This codes for CSFGTSVSDTQYF.

This clonotype was detected ten times or more. The chain recombines TRBV15 with TRBJ2-1; 8 positions agree with TRBD2. From germline, CDR1 is LNHNV and CDR2 YYDKDF (reference sequence). The length of the CDR3 is 14 residues. V lost 7 bases to trimming and J lost 9 bases; unmatched junction nucleotides: 11. CDR3 sequence reads: CATTGTRLTIEQFF. In nucleotides, the CDR3 is TGTGCCACCACGGGGACTAGGCTTACAATTGAGCAGTTCTTC.

The V and J genes are TRBV29-1 and TRBJ1-2; D possibly corresponds to TRBD1 (5 bases). The germline V and J ends were trimmed by 5 bases and 2 bases, with 9 bases remaining between them. Germline V gene lookup returns CDR1 SQVTM and CDR2 ANQGSEA. The CDR3 runs 12 residues. DNA of the CDR3: TGCAGCGTTCTTCAGGGCAACTATGGCTACACCTTC. It codes for CSVLQGNYGYTF.

There are many counts of this clonotype. The chain is built from TRBV20-1 and TRBJ2-3; tentative D call: TRBD2 (6 bases). The CDR3 length is 16 residues. The V gene lost 0 bases and the J gene lost 3 bases, with 16 bases spanning the gap. Looked up from germline, CDR1 is DFQATT and CDR2 is SNEGSKA (reference sequence). This CDR3 reads CSARDRRAASTDTQYF. The CDR3 bases are TGCAGTGCTAGAGATAGGAGGGCCGCATCTACAGATACGCAGTATTTT.

This clonotype has at least ten counts. The chain couples TRBV28 to TRBJ2-7; 10 nucleotides align to TRBD1. This CDR3 is 14 amino acids long. Per the germline V gene, CDR1 is MDHEN and CDR2 is SYDVKM. V trimming: 6 bases; J trimming: 2 bases; junction bases outside the gene matches: 4. Here the CDR3 DNA reads TGTGCCAGCAGACGGACAGGGGGGACCTACGAGCAGTACTTC. Protein product: CASRRTGGTYEQYF.

This clonotype has ten or more counts. V gene TRBV6-2 or TRBV6-3 combines with J gene TRBJ2-7; 7 positions match TRBD2. Losses at the gene ends were 6 bases for V and 4 bases for J; bases not matched to a gene: 15. This CDR3 spans 16 amino acids. CDR1 is MNHEY and CDR2 is SVGEGT in the germline V gene. The CDR3 reads CASRPHPTGTTYEQYF. The CDR3 nucleotides read TGTGCCAGCAGACCTCACCCAACCGGGACTACTTACGAGCAGTACTTC.

The chain links TRBV18 to TRBJ2-4; possibly TRBD2 for D (5 bases). V lost 0 bases, J lost 0 bases, and 6 bases lay in between. From germline, CDR1 is KGHSH and CDR2 LQKENI. This CDR3 region has 15 residues. CDR3 amino acids: CASSPPGLAKNIQYF. As DNA, the CDR3 is TGTGCCAGCTCACCACCAGGACTAGCCAAAAACATTCAGTACTTC.

This clonotype was seen many times. The chain is built from TRBV3-1 and TRBJ2-3; 12 positions agree with TRBD2. V lost 4 bases and J lost 5; bases outside the gene matches: 10. Germline CDR1 is LGHDT and CDR2 is YNNKEL (reference sequence). The CDR3 extends over 17 amino acids. Written as DNA, the CDR3 is TGTGCCAGCAGCCTCCGCCGACTAGCGGGAGCGGGAGATACGCAGTATTTT. Residues: CASSLRRLAGAGDTQYF.

This clonotype was observed many times. The rearrangement uses TRBV18 and TRBJ2-3; 8 bases map to TRBD2. Germline lookup yields CDR1 KGHSH and CDR2 LQKENI. V lost 3 bases and J lost 0; bases outside the gene matches: 2. The length of the CDR3 is 15 residues. CDR3 DNA sequence: TGTGCCAGCTCACCTCCGGGGGGGAGCACAGATACGCAGTATTTT. This translates into CASSPPGGSTDTQYF.

Many counts were recorded for this clonotype. V gene TRBV6-9 combines with J gene TRBJ2-5; D possibly corresponds to TRBD2 (5 bases). The CDR3 contains 15 residues. Germline-derived CDR1 and CDR2 are MNHGY and SVAAGI. Trimming left V 3 bases short and J 4 bases short, with 15 bases between. As DNA, the CDR3 is TGTGCCAGCAGTTACCCGGGGTTCCCCCCAGAGACCCAGTACTTC. Protein product: CASSYPGFPPETQYF.

The rearrangement links TRBV20-1 to TRBJ2-4; unclear D gene. This CDR3 comprises 13 residues. CDR1 is DFQATT, CDR2 SNEGSKA, per germline (reference sequence). CDR3 in amino acids: CSLLGSSKNIQYF. The CDR3 bases are TGCAGCCTTCTCGGGTCATCCAAAAACATTCAGTACTTC.

The chain links TRBV20-1 to TRBJ2-1, with 8 bases fitting TRBD1. Unmatched junction bases numbered 11, after V lost 5 bases and J lost 2 bases. This CDR3 is 16 amino acids long. Germline V gene lookup returns CDR1 DFQATT and CDR2 SNEGSKA (reference sequence). CDR3 amino acids: CSALGPTGGTYNEQFF. CDR3 DNA: TGCAGTGCTCTGGGTCCCACAGGGGGTACCTACAATGAGCAGTTCTTC.

In this sample, this clonotype turned up many times. The V and J genes are TRBV28 and TRBJ2-3; a weak D match, TRBD1 (5 bases). The CDR3 is made up of 14 amino acids. Germline lookup yields CDR1 MDHEN and CDR2 SYDVKM. The V gene lost 3 bases and the J gene lost 2 bases, with 9 bases spanning the gap. CDR3 amino acids: CASSFDRATDTQYF. For the CDR3, the DNA is TGTGCCAGCAGTTTTGACAGAGCCACAGATACGCAGTATTTT.

This clonotype was observed at least ten times. The chain carries TRBV28 and TRBJ2-1; 8 nucleotides align to TRBD1. The CDR3 loop spans 15 amino acids. The trim removed 5 bases at V and 7 bases at J, leaving 10 bases unmatched. Germline CDR1 is MDHEN and CDR2 is SYDVKM. CDR3 in DNA: TGTGCCAGCAGTCTGCCCGGACAGGGTTGGAATGAGCAGTTCTTC. Translation gives CASSLPGQGWNEQFF.

This sequence joins TRBV15 and TRBJ1-4, with D uncertain. The CDR3 length is 14 residues. Germline V gene lookup returns CDR1 LNHNV and CDR2 YYDKDF (reference sequence). Trimming stripped 1 base from V and 5 bases from J, with 8 bases between. CDR3 in amino acids: CATSRAGPNEKLFF. The CDR3 bases are TGTGCCACCAGCAGAGCCGGGCCGAATGAAAAACTGTTTTTT.

This chain connects TRBV9 to TRBJ2-1; D possibly corresponds to TRBD2 (5 bases). This CDR3 spans 17 amino acids. V shed 0 bases and J shed 2 bases, with 15 bases lying between them. Germline V CDR1 and CDR2: SGDLS, YYNGEE. The CDR3 is CASSVGPAVPPYNEQFF. The CDR3 DNA reads TGTGCCAGCAGCGTAGGGCCAGCGGTTCCTCCCTACAATGAGCAGTTCTTC.

This clonotype was observed at least ten times. The V gene is TRBV27, the J gene TRBJ1-5; tentatively, D is TRBD1 (6 bases). The CDR3 has 14 amino acids. The germline V gene encodes CDR1 MNHEY and CDR2 SMNVEV (reference sequence). V was shortened by 4 bases and J by 3 bases, with 10 bases between the two germline ends. CDR3 nucleotide sequence: TGTGCCAGCAGTTGGCAGGGGCCCAATCAGCCCCAGCATTTT. Its protein product is CASSWQGPNQPQHF.

This clonotype was seen ten or more times. CDR3 DNA sequence: TGTGCCAGCAACAGGGGCTACGAGCAGTACTTC. Its translation is CASNRGYEQYF. The genes are TRBV6-2 or TRBV6-3 and TRBJ2-7, with 7 bases that match TRBD1. The V segment lost 7 bases and the J segment 3 bases; nucleotides outside the gene matches: 0. The CDR3 is made up of 11 amino acids. Germline CDR1 is MNHEY and CDR2 is SVGEGT.

There are many counts of this clonotype. This chain connects TRBV4-1 to TRBJ2-5; possibly TRBD2 for D (6 bases). The CDR3 loop spans 14 amino acids. V was shortened by 2 bases and J by 4 bases, with 11 bases between the two germline ends. Germline CDR1 MGHRA, CDR2 YSYEKL. CDR3 sequence (DNA): TGCGCCAGCAGCCAATCTAGCGAGGGAGAGACCCAGTACTTC. It is translated as CASSQSSEGETQYF.

This clonotype was observed a few times. The J gene is TRBJ2-7, the V gene TRBV6-1; TRBD1 might be the D (5 bases). CDR3 length: 15 amino acids. The V end lost 2 bases, the J end lost 0 bases, and 11 bases lay between the germline ends. Germline loops: CDR1 MNHNS, CDR2 SASEGT. The CDR3 nucleotides read TGTGCCAGCAGTGAATATAAGGGGCCCTCCTACGAGCAGTACTTC. Amino acids: CASSEYKGPSYEQYF.

CDR3 sequence: CASSLNTGSYNEQFF. Here the CDR3 DNA reads TGTGCCAGCAGCTTAAATACGGGCTCCTACAATGAGCAGTTCTTC. The chain links TRBV11-3 to TRBJ2-1; D ambiguous. The CDR3 has 15 residues. The ends were cut back, 2 bases at V and 0 bases at J, with 8 bases in the middle. Germline V lookup: CDR1 SGHNT, CDR2 YENEEA.

In this sample, this clonotype turned up many times. The chain has TRBV6-2 or TRBV6-3 and TRBJ2-6, with D hard to call. Trimming left V 0 bases short and J 0 bases short, with 12 bases between. The CDR3 covers 18 residues. Germline CDR1 and CDR2: MNHEY and SVGEGT. DNA of the CDR3: TGTGCCAGCAGTTACTCGGCGACGTACAGCTCTGGGGCCAACGTCCTGACTTTC. It translates to CASSYSATYSSGANVLTF.

V and J are TRBV5-1 and TRBJ2-1; 7 nucleotides agree with TRBD1. From germline, CDR1 is SGHRS and CDR2 YFSETQ. The CDR3 totals 15 residues. The junction had 3 bases not matched to a gene; V was cut back by 1 base and J by 2 bases. The CDR3 spells CASSLRDRAYNEQFF. The CDR3 DNA is TGCGCCAGCAGCTTGCGAGACAGGGCCTACAATGAGCAGTTCTTC.

This clonotype occurred many times. The chain couples TRBV7-6 to TRBJ2-5; 7 nucleotides line up with TRBD2. Germline CDR1 and CDR2: SGHVS and FNYEAQ. The CDR3 sequence is 15 residues long. The junction had 3 bases not matched to a gene; V was cut back by 0 bases and J by 2 bases. This chain's CDR3 is CASSLAREGQETQYF. The CDR3 nucleotides are TGTGCCAGCAGCTTAGCGAGGGAGGGTCAAGAGACCCAGTACTTC. Using reference TRBV7-6 and TRBJ2-5 for the parts outside the CDR3, the full variable domain is GAGVSQSPRYKVTKRGQDVALRCDPISGHVSLYWYRQALGQGPEFLTYFNYEAQQDKSGLPNDRFSAERPEGSISTLTIQRTEQRDSAMYRCASSLAREGQETQYFGPGTRLLVL.

This clonotype showed up many times. The CDR3 sequence: CASSSITVNSGANVLTF. CDR3 DNA: TGTGCCAGCAGCTCGATCACAGTAAACTCTGGGGCCAACGTCCTGACTTTC. This chain links TRBV7-2 with TRBJ2-6; no definite D call. With 4 bases removed from V and 0 bases from J, the gap between germline ends came to 13 bases. Germline CDR1 reads SGHTA; CDR2 reads FQGNSA. The CDR3 spans 17 residues.

This clonotype was observed a few times. The chain uses TRBV7-2 and TRBJ2-3, with TRBD1 as a possible D gene (6 bases). The CDR3 loop spans 15 amino acids. V lost 4 bases and J 0 bases, leaving 11 bases between the germline ends. Germline lookup yields CDR1 SGHTA and CDR2 FQGNSA. The CDR3 region is CASSWGPWSTDTQYF. The CDR3 nucleotides read TGTGCCAGCAGCTGGGGGCCTTGGAGCACAGATACGCAGTATTTT.

This clonotype was recorded a few times. The V gene is TRBV5-1, the J gene TRBJ2-7; a weak D match, TRBD1 (6 bases). The CDR3 is 14 residues long. V was shortened by 0 bases and J by 5 bases, with 12 bases between the two germline ends. Per the germline V gene, CDR1 is SGHRS and CDR2 is YFSETQ. CDR3 residues: CASSLEGGYHEQYF. For the CDR3, the DNA is TGCGCCAGCAGCTTGGAAGGGGGATACCACGAGCAGTACTTC. The full variable domain, rest sourced from reference TRBV5-1 and TRBJ2-7, is KAGVTQTPRYLIKTRGQQVTLSCSPISGHRSVSWYQQTPGQGLQFLFEYFSETQRNKGNFPGRFSGRQFSNSRSEMNVSTLELGDSALYLCASSLEGGYHEQYFGPGTRLTVT.

This clonotype was observed many times. As DNA, the CDR3 is TGTGCCAGCAGTTTGACTAGCGGTCGCCAAGAGACCCAGTACTTC. This sequence encodes CASSLTSGRQETQYF. The genes are TRBV6-2 or TRBV6-3 and TRBJ2-5, with 9 bases that match TRBD2. CDR3 length: 15 amino acids. Germline-derived CDR1 and CDR2 are MNHEY and SVGEGT. With V trimmed by 4 bases and J by 1 base, 4 bases remained unmatched.

This clonotype was counted ten times or more. The chain is built from TRBV5-1 and TRBJ1-4; 8 nucleotides align to TRBD1. Losses at the gene ends were 4 bases for V and 6 bases for J; bases not matched to a gene: 8. Germline V gene sequence: CDR1 SGHRS, CDR2 YFSETQ. The CDR3 covers 15 residues. The CDR3 DNA is TGCGCCAGCAGCCCGGCCAGGGGGCGCGATGAAAAACTGTTTTTT. It translates to CASSPARGRDEKLFF.